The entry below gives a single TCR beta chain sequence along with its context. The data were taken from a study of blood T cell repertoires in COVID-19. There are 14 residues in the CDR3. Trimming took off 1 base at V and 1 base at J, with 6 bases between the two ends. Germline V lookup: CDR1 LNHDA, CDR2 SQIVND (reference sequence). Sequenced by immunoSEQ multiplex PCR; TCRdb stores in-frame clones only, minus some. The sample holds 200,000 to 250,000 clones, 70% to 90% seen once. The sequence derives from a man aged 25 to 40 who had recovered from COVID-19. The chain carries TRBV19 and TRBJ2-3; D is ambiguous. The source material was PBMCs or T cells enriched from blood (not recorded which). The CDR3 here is CASSIGARTDTQYF. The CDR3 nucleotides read TGTGCCAGTAGTATAGGGGCGCGCACAGATACGCAGTATTTT.